This T cell receptor (beta chain) was retrieved from a study of shared clonotypes between healthy human individuals (dated by TCRdb to 2020 to 2021). For the wider study: The cohort included a few men and a couple of women between 18 and 49 years of age. Libraries were prepared and TCR repertoires were sequenced by different laboratories using diverse techniques, in order to increase sequencing depth and limit assay-specific biases. For each donor, CD4 naive and CD4 memory were each run on three plates, CD8 naive on two plates, and CD8 memory on one plate. Per donor, leukapheresis produced somewhere between about 0.94 and 9.5 billion PBMCs. To estimate repertoire size and how much clonotype sharing occurs between individuals, the study deeply sequenced the blood TCR repertoires of several healthy adults.

Between the V and J ends, shortened by 2 bases and 1 base respectively, the junction contains 8 bases. The CDR3 runs 14 amino acids, cysteine and phenylalanine included. Only the CDR3 part of the read is kept: 42 bases, read in frame from the first base. Based on the germline V gene, the CDR1 and CDR2 sequences are MNHNS and SASEGT. Regarding this clone: What this receptor recognizes is not known. Qualities for individual bases were not recorded, and no much larger clone is one base off.

Using the deep immunoSEQ assay, multiplex PCR amplified TCR CDR3 regions from genomic DNA. For each cell subset, the extracted genomic DNA was distributed evenly across all wells of several immunoSEQ 96-well plates, and each plate served as one replicate. For sorted subsets, 150 to 200 ng genomic DNA, equal to about 30,000 T cell genomes, was loaded into each replicate PCR. Purified libraries were quantified with a Qubit 3.0 fluorometer, sized on a Bioanalyzer 2100, and re-quantified with the KAPA Library Quantification kit. Each immunoSEQ 96-well plate was sequenced on its own single-read 150-cycle Illumina NextSeq 550 flow cell. As for the original processing: The immunoSEQ output contained only junctional sequences without quality scores, so filtering could not match that applied to full-length reads. To assign V/J genes and CDR3, sequences were annotated against IMGT germline references using PyIR, a Python wrapper for IgBLAST v1.9. Reads were removed for weak V/J assignments (E-value above 1e-6), missing CDR3, stop codons, out-of-frame junctions, or ambiguous translated residues. V3J clonotypes were defined as sequences sharing the same inferred V gene, J gene, and CDR3 amino acid sequence. Percentage overlap between repertoires was computed as shared unique clonotypes divided by the size of the smaller repertoire. Repertoire richness was assessed with RTK rarefaction, the Chao1 estimator, and Recon v2.1 estimates of unobserved clonotypes. OLGA was used to compute generation probabilities for all TCRbeta clonotypes that the gDNA method yielded from four donors. As stored in TCRdb, this immuneACCESS dataset retains in-frame rearrangements with V and J assigned. A fraction of the clones does not appear; measured against another copy, unresolved V genes explain less than half of the discrepancy, and the remainder lacks a known reason. Clone size and the V and J calls come from that table; the DNA yielded D and trimming. This sample holds 1 million to 1.3 million clones; around 82% were observed only once. Of the sample, roughly 0.62% falls within the top ten clones.

Paper-wide results and their limitations: Only blood was sampled, and tissue TCR repertoires likely differ from those in blood. The genetic and exposure-history diversity represented was limited by the small number of donors. Clonotypes shared by all four sorted-subset donors showed higher generation probabilities than non-shared clonotypes. Rarefaction of sorted-subset datasets indicated incomplete sequencing despite the large sequencing depth. About 4.5% of naive CD4, 3% to 3.5% of naive CD8, 2.3% of memory CD4, and about 0.4% of memory CD8 clonotypes were shared across four donors. Larger estimated clonotype richness was generally found for naive subsets than for memory subsets. Based on pairwise subsampling, the degree of clonotype sharing among donors was expected to be affected by sequencing depth.

The donors were healthy, HIV-negative adults who had no recently reported acute infections or vaccinations. Every donor was a Caucasian adult residing in Nashville, Tennessee, USA. CD4+ T cells were enriched through magnetic negative selection, after which naive cells were positively selected on CD45RA and the remaining negative fraction served as the memory subset. Blood was obtained by leukapheresis, after which PBMCs were separated by Ficoll-Histopaque density gradient centrifugation and cryopreserved in liquid nitrogen vapor phase. Analytical flow cytometry was used to check the purity and quantity of every magnetically sorted T cell population. Genomic DNA was isolated from every sorted fraction and measured by UV absorbance on a Nanodrop 2000c.

The TCR comes from a man aged 18 to 35 in good health. Some clones in this sample may be carry-over from other donors' samples. The chain is assembled from TRBV6-1 and TRBJ1-1; no D gene call is confident. Material for sequencing was memory CD4+ T cells from PBMCs. What the cell subset or site label conveys for this sample: CD45RA-negative fraction. The bases are TGTGCCAGCAGTGAATCAGCAGCGAACACTGAAGCTTTCTTT. Protein translation: CASSESAANTEAFF.